The sequence of this TCR beta chain was determined in a study of blood T cell repertoires in COVID-19. Study summary: Researchers got acute and convalescent COVID-19 samples from the United States, Italy and Spain. PBMCs, B-cell-depleted T cells, or T cells were the source of the cDNA or gDNA that made up the material.

Per the authors' pipeline: It was from reference gene primer amplification that nucleated cell counts were estimated. Data came from immunoSEQ multiplex PCR; TCRdb stores just in-frame clones and leaves some out. V and J calls and clone size are those listed in that table; D and trimming were worked out from the DNA. The sample consists of 120,000 to 150,000 clones, around 84% of them appearing once. The V and J ends lost 0 bases and 4 bases respectively, with 15 bases between them. This CDR3 is built from 16 residues. In germline, CDR1 is SGHKS, CDR2 YYEKEE (reference sequence). The sequence was collected from a human donor in a cohort sampled during active COVID-19. Sequencing was performed on peripheral blood. V usage is TRBV5-5 and J usage is TRBJ2-3; D possibly corresponds to TRBD1 (6 bases). The CDR3 bases are TGTGCCAGCAGCTTGGGGCGGACAGCCAGCGCAGATACGCAGTATTTT. This sequence encodes CASSLGRTASADTQYF.